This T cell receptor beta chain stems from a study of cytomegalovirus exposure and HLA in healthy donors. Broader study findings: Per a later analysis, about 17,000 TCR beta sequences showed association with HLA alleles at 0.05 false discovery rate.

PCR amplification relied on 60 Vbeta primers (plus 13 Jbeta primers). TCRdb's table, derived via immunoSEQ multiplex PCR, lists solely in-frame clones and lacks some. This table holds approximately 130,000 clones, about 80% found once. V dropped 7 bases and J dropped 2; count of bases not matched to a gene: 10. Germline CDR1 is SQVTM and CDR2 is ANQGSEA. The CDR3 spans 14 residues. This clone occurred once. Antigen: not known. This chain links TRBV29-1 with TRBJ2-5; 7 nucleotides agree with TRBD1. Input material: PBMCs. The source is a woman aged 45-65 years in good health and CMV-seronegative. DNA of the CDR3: TGCAGCGCCCGGGACAGTGGGCGACAAGAGACCCAGTACTTC. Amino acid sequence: CSARDSGRQETQYF.